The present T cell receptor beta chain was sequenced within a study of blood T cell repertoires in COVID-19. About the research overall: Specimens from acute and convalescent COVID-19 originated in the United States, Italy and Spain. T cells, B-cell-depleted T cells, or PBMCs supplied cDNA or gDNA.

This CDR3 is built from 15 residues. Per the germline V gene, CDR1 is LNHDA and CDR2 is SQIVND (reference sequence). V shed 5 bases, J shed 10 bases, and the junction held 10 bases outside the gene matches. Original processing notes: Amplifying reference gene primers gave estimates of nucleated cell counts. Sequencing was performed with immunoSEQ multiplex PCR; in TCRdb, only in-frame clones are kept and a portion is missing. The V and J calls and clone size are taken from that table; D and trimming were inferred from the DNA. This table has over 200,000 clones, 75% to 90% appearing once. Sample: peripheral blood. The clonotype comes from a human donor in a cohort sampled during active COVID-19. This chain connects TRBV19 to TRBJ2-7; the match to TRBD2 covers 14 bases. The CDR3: CASSFPGLAGVEQYF. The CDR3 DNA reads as TGTGCCAGTAGTTTCCCGGGACTAGCGGGAGTAGAACAGTACTTC.